The 7 T cell receptor beta chains below were found in one sample sequenced in a study of shared clonotypes between healthy human individuals. Assay used: immunoSEQ multiplex PCR; TCRdb lists only in-frame clones, some missing. The sample has about 1.1 million clones; 75% to 80% are singletons. Sequences were obtained from memory CD4+ T cells from PBMCs. Subset here: CD45RA-negative fraction. Receptors were obtained from a man between 18 and 35 years old in good health. Some clones in this sample may be carry-over from other donors' samples.

The V and J genes are TRBV27 and TRBJ2-3; D might be TRBD2 (6 bases). This CDR3 contains 15 residues. V was clipped by 2 bases and J by 5 bases, with 14 bases between them. The germline V gene has CDR1 MNHEY and CDR2 SMNVEV (reference sequence). CDR3 region: CASSLHGRGGDTQYF. Written as DNA, the CDR3 is TGTGCCAGCAGTTTACATGGTAGGGGAGGAGATACGCAGTATTTT.

The chain joins TRBV28 to TRBJ1-3; TRBD1 matches at 9 bases. Trimming cost V 5 bases and J 4 bases; bases outside gene matches: 9. CDR3 size: 16 residues. Germline values: CDR1 MDHEN, CDR2 SYDVKM. The CDR3 here is CASSIPGQGAGNTIYF. The CDR3 coding sequence is TGTGCCAGCAGTATCCCGGGACAGGGAGCCGGAAACACCATATATTTT.

The chain recombines TRBV5-1 with TRBJ1-1; 9 bases map to TRBD1. Unmatched junction bases numbered 9, after V lost 5 bases and J lost 4 bases. The CDR3 has 15 residues. Germline V lookup: CDR1 SGHRS, CDR2 YFSETQ. The CDR3 DNA follows: TGCGCCAGCAGGGCCGGGACAGGGAGGAGCACTGAAGCTTTCTTT. Amino acids: CASRAGTGRSTEAFF.

This clone was found many times. The chain carries TRBV7-9 and TRBJ2-1, with D tentatively TRBD1 (5 bases). Per the germline V gene, CDR1 is SEHNR and CDR2 is FQNEAQ (reference sequence). The CDR3 is 12 residues long. V was pared by 2 bases and J by 8 bases, with 7 bases between. The CDR3 DNA reads as TGTGCCAGCAGCTTATCAGGGTATGAGCAGTTCTTC. It specifies CASSLSGYEQFF.

About this clone itself: This sample also contains other DNA sequences that code for the same CDR3. V gene TRBV28 combines with J gene TRBJ1-2, with D tentatively TRBD1 (5 bases). The CDR3 totals 17 residues. V lost 6 bases, J lost 0 bases, and 20 bases lay in between. The germline gives CDR1 MDHEN, CDR2 SYDVKM. CDR3 DNA sequence: TGTGCCAGCAGCACCCTAATCCGGGGGAAGACTAACTATGGCTACACCTTC. It encodes CASSTLIRGKTNYGYTF.

V and J are TRBV19 and TRBJ2-7; D not certain. V dropped 3 bases and J dropped 4 bases, with 13 bases sitting between them. Germline V CDR1 and CDR2: LNHDA, SQIVND (reference sequence). The length of the CDR3 is 14 residues. The CDR3 reads CASSIRAGPYEQYF. The CDR3 DNA is TGTGCCAGTAGTATTCGGGCCGGCCCTTACGAGCAGTACTTC.

J is TRBJ2-7 and V is TRBV10-3, with D hard to call. The germline V gene has CDR1 ENHRY and CDR2 SYGVKD. The CDR3 runs to 14 residues. V was trimmed by 3 bases and J by 2 bases, leaving 11 bases between them. CDR3 residues: CAISDGQATYEQYF. As DNA, the CDR3 is TGTGCCATCAGTGATGGGCAGGCAACCTACGAGCAGTACTTC.